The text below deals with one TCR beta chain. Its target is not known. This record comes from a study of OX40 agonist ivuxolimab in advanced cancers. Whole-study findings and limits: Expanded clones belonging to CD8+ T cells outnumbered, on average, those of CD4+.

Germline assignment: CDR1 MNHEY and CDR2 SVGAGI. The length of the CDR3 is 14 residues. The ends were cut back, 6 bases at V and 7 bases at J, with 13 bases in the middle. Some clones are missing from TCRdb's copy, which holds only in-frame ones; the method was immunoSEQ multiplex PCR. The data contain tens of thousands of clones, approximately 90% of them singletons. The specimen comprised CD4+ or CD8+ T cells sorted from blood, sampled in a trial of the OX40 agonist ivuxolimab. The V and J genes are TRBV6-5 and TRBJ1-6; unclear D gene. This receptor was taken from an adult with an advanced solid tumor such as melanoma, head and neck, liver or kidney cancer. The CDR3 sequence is CASRLPAQNSPLHF. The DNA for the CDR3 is TGTGCCAGCAGGCTACCGGCACAGAATTCACCCCTCCACTTT.